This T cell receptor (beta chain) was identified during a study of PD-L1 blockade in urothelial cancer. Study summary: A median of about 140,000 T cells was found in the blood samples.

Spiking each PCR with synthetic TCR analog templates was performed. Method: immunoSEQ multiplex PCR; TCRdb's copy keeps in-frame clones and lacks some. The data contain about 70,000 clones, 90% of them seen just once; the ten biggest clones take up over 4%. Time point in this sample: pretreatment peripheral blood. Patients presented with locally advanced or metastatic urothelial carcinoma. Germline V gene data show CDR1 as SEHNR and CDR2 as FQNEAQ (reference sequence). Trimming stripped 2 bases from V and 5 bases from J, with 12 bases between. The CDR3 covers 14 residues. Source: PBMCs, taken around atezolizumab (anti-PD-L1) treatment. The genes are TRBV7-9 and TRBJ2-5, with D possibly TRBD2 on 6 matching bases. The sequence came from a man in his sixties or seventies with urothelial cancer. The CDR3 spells CASSLSIGRETQYF. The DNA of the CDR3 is TGTGCCAGCAGCTTAAGTATAGGGAGGGAGACCCAGTACTTC.